The 25 T cell receptor beta chains reported below all come from one sample, sequenced in a study of OX40 agonist ivuxolimab in advanced cancers. Generated by immunoSEQ multiplex PCR, the TCRdb table keeps only in-frame clones and is missing some. The sample carries about 80,000 clones, about 92% recorded once. This material consisted of CD4+ or CD8+ T cells sorted from blood, taken in a trial of the OX40 agonist ivuxolimab. Receptor source: an adult with an advanced solid tumor such as melanoma, head and neck, liver or kidney cancer.

The V call is TRBV11-2, the J call TRBJ2-3, with unresolved D. The CDR3 length is 17 residues. Trimming removed 1 base from V and 5 bases from J, with 19 bases in between. Germline values: CDR1 SGHAT, CDR2 FQNNGV. CDR3 coding DNA: TGTGCCAGCAGCTTAGGGTCGGCGTCCTTTGGGATAGATACGCAGTATTTT. It encodes CASSLGSASFGIDTQYF.

This clone was recorded a few times. The chain links TRBV29-1 to TRBJ1-2; perhaps TRBD1 as D (5 bases). This CDR3 has 14 amino acids. Germline values: CDR1 SQVTM, CDR2 ANQGSEA. Trimming took 6 bases from V and 5 from J, leaving 19 bases between them. The CDR3 loop reads CSVSGTHNGYGYTF. In nucleotides, the CDR3 is TGCAGCGTCTCCGGGACTCATAATGGGTATGGCTACACCTTC. Full variable domain (missing parts from reference TRBV29-1 and TRBJ1-2): SAVISQKPSRDICQRGTSLTIQCQVDSQVTMMFWYRQQPGQSLTLIATANQGSEATYESGFVIDKFPISRPNLTFSTLTVSNMSPEDSSIYLCSVSGTHNGYGYTFGSGTRLTVV.

V is TRBV19 and J is TRBJ2-2, with 8 bases fitting TRBD2. The CDR3 runs to 17 residues. V gave up 3 bases and J gave up 0 bases; unmatched junction bases: 6. Germline V gene lookup returns CDR1 LNHDA and CDR2 SQIVND (reference sequence). The CDR3 is CASSMGLDPSNTGELFF. The CDR3 DNA reads TGTGCCAGTAGTATGGGACTAGATCCCTCGAACACCGGGGAGCTGTTTTTT. The full variable domain, its missing parts supplied by reference TRBV19 and TRBJ2-2, is DGGITQSPKYLFRKEGQNVTLSCEQNLNHDAMYWYRQDPGQGLRLIYYSQIVNDFQKGDIAEGYSVSREKKESFPLTVTSAQKNPTAFYLCASSMGLDPSNTGELFFGEGSRLTVL.

The chain employs TRBV19 and TRBJ1-1, with 8 bases aligning to TRBD1. This CDR3 region has 16 residues. The germline V gene has CDR1 LNHDA and CDR2 SQIVND (reference sequence). The V gene end was trimmed by 4 bases and the J gene end by 3 bases; junction bases not matched to a gene: 10. The CDR3 is CASSTSGGEGDTEAFF. CDR3 bases: TGTGCCAGTAGTACGTCAGGGGGCGAAGGGGACACTGAAGCTTTCTTT.

This chain uses TRBV19 with TRBJ1-4; 7 bases are a match to TRBD1. V shed 5 bases, J shed 7 bases, and the junction held 7 bases outside the gene matches. Germline V CDR1 and CDR2: LNHDA, SQIVND (reference sequence). The CDR3 has 14 residues. CDR3 region: CASSPTGESEKLFF. The CDR3 region has the DNA TGTGCCAGTAGTCCTACAGGGGAGAGTGAAAAACTGTTTTTT. The entire variable domain, with the rest obtained from reference TRBV19 and TRBJ1-4, is as follows: DGGITQSPKYLFRKEGQNVTLSCEQNLNHDAMYWYRQDPGQGLRLIYYSQIVNDFQKGDIAEGYSVSREKKESFPLTVTSAQKNPTAFYLCASSPTGESEKLFFGSGTQLSVL.

The chain combines TRBV19 with TRBJ1-5; D is uncertain. The CDR3 has 16 amino acids. Germline V CDR1 and CDR2: LNHDA, SQIVND (reference sequence). Trimming took off 1 base at V and 0 bases at J, with 10 bases between the two ends. CDR3 in amino acids: CASSIVGRDSNQPQHF. The CDR3 bases are TGTGCCAGTAGTATAGTTGGGAGGGATAGCAATCAGCCCCAGCATTTT.

The rearrangement uses TRBV5-1 and TRBJ2-7; D assignment may be TRBD1 or TRBD2 (5 bases each). Trimming shortened V by 1 base and J by 0 bases, and 14 bases separated the two germline ends. This CDR3 is 16 amino acids long. The V gene's germline CDR1 is SGHRS and CDR2 YFSETQ. The CDR3 sequence is CASSLRGPLSSYEQYF. In nucleotides, the CDR3 is TGCGCCAGCAGCTTGCGGGGACCTCTGAGCTCCTACGAGCAGTACTTC.

This clone was detected once. V is TRBV7-9 and J is TRBJ2-3, with 10 nucleotides matching TRBD1. The junction had 8 bases not matched to a gene; V was cut back by 6 bases and J by 2 bases. Germline V gives CDR1 SEHNR, CDR2 FQNEAQ (reference sequence). The CDR3 has 16 amino acids. The CDR3 DNA follows: TGTGCCAGCAGACGAGACAGGGGGCTTAACACAGATACGCAGTATTTT. Protein sequence: CASRRDRGLNTDTQYF.

The rearrangement uses TRBV18 and TRBJ1-1; D is perhaps TRBD1 (5 bases). The CDR3 consists of 13 residues. CDR1 is KGHSH, CDR2 LQKENI, per germline. V lost 2 bases to trimming and J lost 11 bases, with 15 bases between them. CDR3 in amino acids: CASSPGTVNGAFF. CDR3 DNA: TGTGCCAGCTCACCAGGGACCGTCAACGGGGCTTTCTTT.

The V and J genes are TRBV5-4 and TRBJ1-3; 7 bases fit TRBD1. CDR1 SGHNT and CDR2 YYREEE come from the germline V gene (reference sequence). There are 13 residues in the CDR3. The ends lost 2 bases at V and 6 bases at J; junction bases unmatched: 2. CDR3 sequence reads: CASSLQGKNTIYF. As DNA, the CDR3 is TGTGCCAGCAGCTTACAGGGGAAAAACACCATATATTTT.

This clone has just one count. The chain recombines TRBV6-1 with TRBJ1-4; unclear D gene. This CDR3 is built from 14 residues. Per the germline V gene, CDR1 is MNHNS and CDR2 is SASEGT. V was clipped by 3 bases and J by 5 bases, with 10 bases between them. The CDR3 coding sequence is TGTGCCAGCAGTGACGGTCAGTGGAATGAAAAACTGTTTTTT. This codes for CASSDGQWNEKLFF.

The rearrangement uses TRBV2 and TRBJ2-3; 8 bases match TRBD2. The CDR3 has 15 residues. V was clipped by 7 bases and J by 9 bases; unmatched bases: 15. Germline V gene sequence: CDR1 SNHLY, CDR2 FYNNEI. The CDR3 DNA is TGTGCCAGCAAAGGTCGAACTAGCGGATTTGGAACGCAGTATTTT. Amino acid sequence: CASKGRTSGFGTQYF.

The rearrangement uses TRBV19 and TRBJ2-2; no reliable D call. Germline CDR1 LNHDA, CDR2 SQIVND (reference sequence). V lost 3 bases to trimming and J lost 7 bases, with 12 bases between them. The CDR3 length is 14 residues. CDR3 coding DNA: TGTGCCAGTAGTATTGGTGGTTGGAGCGGGGAGCTGTTTTTT. Its protein is CASSIGGWSGELFF.

This chain links TRBV5-6 with TRBJ2-1; 11 positions agree with TRBD2. Trimming at V came to 0 bases and at J to 4 bases, leaving 0 bases not matched to a gene. The CDR3 contains 15 residues. Germline V gives CDR1 SGHDT, CDR2 YYEEEE. The DNA of the CDR3 is TGTGCCAGCAGCTTGGGGACTAGCGGGTACAATGAGCAGTTCTTC. This gives the protein CASSLGTSGYNEQFF.

J is TRBJ2-5 and V is TRBV10-3; weak D call: TRBD1 (7 bases). The CDR3 is made up of 16 amino acids. The germline V and J ends were trimmed by 0 bases and 2 bases, with 13 bases remaining between them. CDR1 and CDR2 (germline): ENHRY, SYGVKD. Here the CDR3 DNA reads TGTGCCATCAGTGAGTCAAGAGCAGGGGGGCAAGAGACCCAGTACTTC. It codes for CAISESRAGGQETQYF.

This clone has only one observation. V usage is TRBV11-3 and J usage is TRBJ1-2; tentative D call: TRBD1 (5 bases). Germline V gene data show CDR1 as SGHNT and CDR2 as YENEEA. This CDR3 contains 19 residues. V lost 0 bases to trimming and J lost 4 bases, with 24 bases between them. CDR3 DNA: TGTGCCAGCAGCTTAGATAACGGGGGAAAAGGGTCGGATAGCTATGGCTACACCTTC. Its protein product is CASSLDNGGKGSDSYGYTF.

The chain has TRBV7-3 and TRBJ2-7; a weak D match, TRBD1 (6 bases). The CDR3 sequence is 16 residues long. Trimming removed 2 bases from V and 2 bases from J, with 16 bases in between. CDR1 and CDR2 (germline): SGHTA, FQGTGA. CDR3 amino acids: CASSLGSGQGTYEQYF. In DNA, the CDR3 is TGTGCCAGCAGCTTAGGATCCGGGCAGGGGACCTACGAGCAGTACTTC.

This chain uses TRBV15 with TRBJ2-5, with 11 nucleotides matching TRBD1. Germline lookup yields CDR1 LNHNV and CDR2 YYDKDF (reference sequence). J was trimmed by 7 bases and V by 3 bases; bases with no gene match: 19. The CDR3 is 19 residues long. As DNA, the CDR3 is TGTGCCACCAGCAGTTCCCCCGCCGGACAGGGGGCTTGGAGGCGGACCCAGTACTTC. The encoded protein is CATSSSPAGQGAWRRTQYF. Looking up the rest from reference TRBV15 and TRBJ2-5 gives the full variable domain: DAMVIQNPRYQVTQFGKPVTLSCSQTLNHNVMYWYQQKSSQAPKLLFHYYDKDFNNEADTPDNFQSRRPNTSFCFLDIRSPGLGDTAMYLCATSSSPAGQGAWRRTQYFGPGTRLLVL.

This rearrangement joins TRBV6-1 to TRBJ1-1; 11 bases match TRBD1. The CDR3 has 14 residues. J gave up 5 bases and V 6 bases, and 5 bases lay outside the gene matches. Germline CDR1 and CDR2: MNHNS and SASEGT. CDR3 in amino acids: CASSPDRGRTEAFF. The DNA for the CDR3 is TGTGCCAGCAGCCCGGACAGGGGGCGGACTGAAGCTTTCTTT.

The rearrangement uses TRBV6-6 and TRBJ1-2; 7 nucleotides agree with TRBD1. V shed 1 base, J shed 3 bases, and the junction held 2 bases outside the gene matches. CDR1 and CDR2 from the germline V gene are MNHNY and SVGAGI (reference sequence). CDR3 length: 14 amino acids. The CDR3 here is CASSYYQGDYGYTF. CDR3 bases: TGTGCCAGCAGTTACTATCAGGGGGACTATGGCTACACCTTC.

The V and J genes are TRBV6-6 and TRBJ2-3; 9 bases line up with TRBD2. With 4 bases clipped from V and 1 base from J, the junction kept 0 bases outside the gene matches. From germline, CDR1 is MNHNY and CDR2 SVGAGI (reference sequence). The CDR3 runs 14 residues. The CDR3 nucleotides read TGTGCCAGCAGTTGGACTAGCGGCACAGATACGCAGTATTTT. Translating gives CASSWTSGTDTQYF.

This sequence joins TRBV18 and TRBJ1-2, with 7 bases lining up with TRBD1. V dropped 6 bases and J dropped 3; count of bases not matched to a gene: 4. The length of the CDR3 is 13 residues. Per the germline V gene, CDR1 is KGHSH and CDR2 is LQKENI. The CDR3 DNA sequence: TGTGCCAGCTCGCCAGGGGGAGACTATGGCTACACCTTC. Translating it yields CASSPGGDYGYTF. The entire variable domain, with the rest obtained from reference TRBV18 and TRBJ1-2, is as follows: NAGVMQNPRHLVRRRGQEARLRCSPMKGHSHVYWYRQLPEEGLKFMVYLQKENIIDESGMPKERFSAEFPKEGPSILRIQQVVRGDSAAYFCASSPGGDYGYTFGSGTRLTVV.

This sequence joins TRBV15 and TRBJ1-3; D is ambiguous. Germline V gives CDR1 LNHNV, CDR2 YYDKDF (reference sequence). The CDR3 has 15 amino acids. V lost 0 bases to trimming and J lost 0 bases, with 6 bases between them. The CDR3 DNA is TGTGCCACCAGCAGAGAAGGGTTCTCTGGAAACACCATATATTTT. This gives the protein CATSREGFSGNTIYF.

A note on this clone: An end of the junction does not agree with germline; a read error may underlie this. The V call is TRBV6-5, the J call TRBJ2-1, with D perhaps matching TRBD1 (8 bases). The CDR3 length is 14 residues. The germline gives CDR1 MNHEY, CDR2 SVGAGI. The CDR3 coding sequence is TGTGCCAGCGGTTACAGGGGGGGCTACAATGAGCAGTTCTTC. Protein product: CASGYRGGYNEQFF.

V is TRBV19 and J is TRBJ2-5; D is unclear. Germline V gene data show CDR1 as LNHDA and CDR2 as SQIVND (reference sequence). Deletions cut 6 bases from V and 4 bases from J, with 6 bases between. The CDR3 length is 11 residues. The CDR3 here is CASRVGETQYF. The DNA for the CDR3 is TGTGCCAGTAGGGTAGGAGAGACCCAGTACTTC.